A selection of T cell receptor beta chains follows, all from one sample in a study of T cells in Graves' hyperthyroidism and ophthalmopathy. MiXCR, run by TCRdb on the multiplex PCR reads, gives a single entry per CDR3 protein. The sample includes roughly 170,000 distinct CDR3 sequences, over 15% of them seen just once. Sequenced input: blood. The receptors here all came from a woman between 45 and 65 years old with Graves' hyperthyroidism. The CDR3 runs from the conserved cysteine through the conserved F or W. The order of the fields is clone size, J gene, D gene, V gene, CDR3 protein, CDR3 DNA. D genes are given only for firm matches. Rows give clone size only sometimes, using once, few, many, or a class for an expanded clone.

>-|TRBJ2-5|-|TRBV10-2
CASSESKASGETQYF
TGCGCCAGCAGTGAGTCAAAGGCTTCGGGAGAGACCCAGTACTTC
>many|TRBJ1-4|TRBD1|TRBV7-9
CASRPGQGAPGEEKLFF
TGTGCCAGCAGGCCGGGACAGGGGGCGCCGGGTGAAGAAAAACTGTTTTTT
>-|TRBJ2-3|TRBD2|TRBV6-5
CASSYGIAGGLLSTDTQYF
TGTGCCAGCAGTTACGGGATAGCGGGGGGGCTCCTTAGCACAGATACGCAGTATTTT
>many|TRBJ2-5|-|TRBV6-7
CASSLRGSGVTQETQYF
TGTGCCAGCAGTCTCCGTGGTAGCGGCGTTACTCAAGAGACCCAGTACTTC
>many|TRBJ2-1|-|TRBV12-5
CASGLGGGRSYNEQFF
TGTGCTAGTGGTTTAGGCGGGGGCCGCTCCTACAATGAGCAGTTCTTC
>-|TRBJ2-3|-|TRBV5-1
CASGEQTSTDTQYF
TGCGCCAGCGGCGAACAGACTAGCACAGATACGCAGTATTTT
>many|TRBJ2-1|TRBD2|TRBV20-1
CSASGGASYNEQFF
TGCAGTGCTAGCGGGGGGGCTTCCTACAATGAGCAGTTCTTC
>many|TRBJ1-6|-|TRBV19
CASSIGPGLNSPLHF
TGTGCCAGTAGTATAGGTCCAGGTTTGAATTCACCCCTCCACTTT
>many|TRBJ2-3|TRBD1|TRBV10-3
CAISEEPGGTDTQYF
TGTGCCATCAGTGAGGAACCAGGGGGAACAGATACGCAGTATTTT
>-|TRBJ2-3|-|TRBV4-1
CASSQDHPITTDTQYF
TGCGCCAGCAGCCAAGATCACCCGATTACCACAGATACGCAGTATTTT
>many|TRBJ2-3|TRBD1|TRBV29-1
CSVIGTDSTDTQYF
TGCAGCGTTATAGGGACAGACAGCACAGATACGCAGTATTTT
>many|TRBJ1-5|-|TRBV28
CASSRAAQPQHF
TGTGCCAGCAGTAGGGCAGCGCAGCCCCAGCATTTT
>many|TRBJ1-5|TRBD1|TRBV28
CASSLQWSDRGRGQPQHF
TGTGCCAGCAGTTTACAATGGTCGGACAGGGGGAGAGGTCAGCCCCAGCATTTT
>many|TRBJ2-7|TRBD1|TRBV11-2
CASSLLGQGSYEQYF
TGTGCCAGCAGCTTATTAGGACAGGGGTCCTACGAGCAGTACTTC
>-|TRBJ1-4|TRBD1|TRBV28
CASSLRTGPNEKLFF
TGTGCCAGCAGTTTAAGGACAGGCCCTAATGAAAAACTGTTTTTT
>many|TRBJ2-1|TRBD2|TRBV5-1
CASSTGTSGFYEQFF
TGCGCCAGCAGCACCGGGACTAGCGGGTTCTATGAGCAGTTCTTC
>-|TRBJ2-2|-|TRBV6-1
CASLGRARNTGELFF
TGTGCCAGTCTCGGCAGGGCCCGAAACACCGGGGAGCTGTTTTTT
>many|TRBJ2-4|-|TRBV9
CASSVGLGTGGAKNIQYF
TGTGCCAGCAGCGTAGGGTTGGGGACCGGAGGAGCCAAAAACATTCAGTACTTC
>few|TRBJ1-4|-|TRBV6-1
CASREGITNEKLFF
TGTGCCAGCAGGGAGGGCATAACTAATGAAAAACTGTTTTTT
>few|TRBJ1-2|TRBD1|TRBV29-1
CSVSDRVDGYTF
TGCAGCGTGAGCGACAGGGTGGACGGCTACACCTTC
>many|TRBJ1-1|-|TRBV20-1
CSAATLEAFF
TGCAGTGCGGCGACATTAGAAGCTTTCTTT
>many|TRBJ1-2|-|TRBV15
CATSSIPQGGGYTF
TGTGCCACCAGCAGTATCCCGCAGGGAGGGGGCTACACCTTC
>many|TRBJ2-1|TRBD2|TRBV5-1
CASSLFNSGGYNEQFF
TGCGCCAGCAGCTTGTTCAATAGCGGGGGCTACAATGAGCAGTTCTTC
>few|TRBJ1-5|TRBD1|TRBV19
CASSPQDRGGNQPQHF
TGTGCCAGTAGTCCCCAGGACAGGGGTGGGAATCAGCCCCAGCATTTT
>many|TRBJ2-3|-|TRBV6-1
CASSSRLSFGPDTQYF
TGTGCCAGCAGCTCCCGACTTTCTTTCGGGCCGGATACGCAGTATTTT
>many|TRBJ1-1|-|TRBV14
CASQRGMNTEAFF
TGTGCCAGTCAACGGGGGATGAACACTGAAGCTTTCTTT
>-|TRBJ2-6|-|TRBV3-1
CASSQDRRVRANVLTF
TGTGCCAGCAGCCAAGATCGGCGCGTACGGGCCAACGTCCTGACTTTC
>few|TRBJ1-2|-|TRBV18
CASSPDYGYTF
TGTGCCAGCTCACCAGACTATGGCTACACCTTC
>-|TRBJ2-7|TRBD2|TRBV7-9
CASSAAGGAESYEQYF
TGTGCCAGCAGCGCGGCGGGGGGAGCAGAGTCCTACGAGCAGTACTTC
>many|TRBJ2-5|-|TRBV20-1
CSAPEGERTQYF
TGCAGTGCTCCTGAGGGGGAGCGGACCCAGTACTTC
>many|TRBJ1-2|-|TRBV2
CASSVLGSYGYTF
TGTGCCAGCAGTGTGTTAGGGAGCTATGGCTACACCTTC
>many|TRBJ1-5|-|TRBV20-1
CSAADGNNQPQHF
TGCAGTGCCGCAGACGGGAACAATCAGCCCCAGCATTTT